The clone carrying this T cell receptor beta chain was picked up a small number of times. Its antigen is as yet unknown. Germline assignment: CDR1 MDHEN and CDR2 SYDVKM. CDR3 length equals 15 residues. The ends were cut back, 6 bases at V and 2 bases at J, with 13 bases in the middle. This record comes from a study of T cells in Graves' hyperthyroidism and ophthalmopathy. Findings and caveats of the study: Peripheral blood also featured most of the thyroid clonotypes expanded above 0.001.

A patient was excluded if there was uncontrolled infection, other autoimmune disease, pregnancy or lactation. Clinical symptoms, serum thyroxine and TRAb, thyroid ultrasound and orbital computed tomography were used for the diagnoses. Template material for amplifying TCR beta CDR3 regions consisted of RNA transcripts. In the first-round RT-PCR of the TCR CDR3, the HTBI primer set was used. MiXCR, run by TCRdb on the multiplex PCR reads, gives a single entry per CDR3 protein. The sample consists of around 620,000 distinct CDR3 sequences, under 60% of them appearing once. This receptor was identified in an adult woman with Graves' disease, either hyperthyroidism or ophthalmopathy (not recorded which). Sequenced: peripheral blood or thyroid tissue (not recorded which). V is TRBV28 and J is TRBJ2-2, with D perhaps matching TRBD1 (5 bases). The CDR3 region is CASRGRTQNTGELFF. The DNA of the CDR3 is TGTGCCAGCAGGGGGCGTACGCAAAACACCGGGGAGCTGTTTTTT.